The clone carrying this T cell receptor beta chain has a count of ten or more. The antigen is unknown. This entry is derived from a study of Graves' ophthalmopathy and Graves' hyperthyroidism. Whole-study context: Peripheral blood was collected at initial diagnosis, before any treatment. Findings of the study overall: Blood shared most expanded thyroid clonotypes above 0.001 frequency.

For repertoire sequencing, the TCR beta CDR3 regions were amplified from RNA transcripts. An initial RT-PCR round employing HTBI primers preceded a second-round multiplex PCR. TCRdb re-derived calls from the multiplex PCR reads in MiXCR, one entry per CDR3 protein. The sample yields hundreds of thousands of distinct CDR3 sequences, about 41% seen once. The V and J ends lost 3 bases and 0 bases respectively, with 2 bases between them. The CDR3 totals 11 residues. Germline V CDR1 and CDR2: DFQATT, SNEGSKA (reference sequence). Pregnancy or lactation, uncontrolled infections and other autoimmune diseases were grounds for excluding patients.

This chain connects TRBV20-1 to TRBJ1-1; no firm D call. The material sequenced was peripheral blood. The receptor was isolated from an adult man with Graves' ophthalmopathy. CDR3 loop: CSARVNTEAFF. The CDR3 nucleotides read TGCAGTGCTAGGGTGAACACTGAAGCTTTCTTT.